The rows below give T cell receptor beta chains drawn from one sample of a study of blood T cell repertoires in COVID-19. Only in-frame clones appear in the TCRdb table, and some are missing; sequencing was by immunoSEQ multiplex PCR. This table holds fewer than 200,000 clones, about 83% found once. Sequences were obtained from peripheral blood. These receptor sequences come from a woman in her 70s with COVID-19, enrolled during active disease. Each CDR3 is given with its conserved first and last residue. A D gene is named only where the DNA matches it firmly. A clone size is listed for some rows: how often the clone was seen (once, few, many), or a class if it is expanded.

TRBJ2-7,13,NA,NA,TRBV14,TGTGCCAGCAGCCAAGGGGGGGCCTACGAGCAGTACTTC,CASSQGGAYEQYF
TRBJ1-6,14,TRBD1,NA,TRBV3-1/TRBV3-2,TGTGCCAGCAGGTTACAGGGGGCGGCTTCACCCCTCCACTTT,CASRLQGAASPLHF
TRBJ2-7,18,TRBD2,NA,TRBV28,TGTGCCAGTACTGCCCCCGGGACTAGCGGGAGGGCCGGCTACGAGCAGTACTTC,CASTAPGTSGRAGYEQYF
TRBJ1-3,14,TRBD1,NA,TRBV18,TGTGCCAGCTCAGCGAACAGGGGAGGAAACACCATATATTTT,CASSANRGGNTIYF
TRBJ1-1,14,NA,NA,TRBV18,TGTGCCAGCTCTCCAAGGGGCCCTCAAAGTGAAGCTTTCTTT,CASSPRGPQSEAFF
TRBJ2-3,15,TRBD2,NA,TRBV4-2,TGTGCCAGCAGCAAGAATAGCGGGAGTACAGATACGCAGTATTTT,CASSKNSGSTDTQYF
TRBJ1-5,18,TRBD1,NA,TRBV19,TGTGCCAGTAGTCCCCGATTAGGGGGCCGAAATAGCAATCAGCCCCAGCATTTT,CASSPRLGGRNSNQPQHF
TRBJ1-3,13,NA,once,TRBV10-3,TGTGCCATCAGTGAACGACAGAGAAACACCATATATTTT,CAISERQRNTIYF
TRBJ2-7,14,TRBD2,few,TRBV28,TGTGCCAGCAGTTTTTATACGGGGGAGGGCGAGCAGTACTTC,CASSFYTGEGEQYF
TRBJ1-5,14,TRBD1,NA,TRBV7-9,TGTGCCAGCAGCTCCGACAGGGGGCGTCAGCCCCAGCATTTT,CASSSDRGRQPQHF
TRBJ1-4,15,NA,once,TRBV30,TGTGCCTGGAGTGTACCGGTTCCAACTAATGAAAAACTGTTTTTT,CAWSVPVPTNEKLFF
TRBJ2-2,16,NA,NA,TRBV19,TGTGCCAGTAGTATAGCGGCGGGCACCGACACCGGGGAGCTGTTTTTT,CASSIAAGTDTGELFF
TRBJ1-1,16,NA,NA,TRBV28,TGTGCCAGCAGTTTAATCTCCCTCGGGGGGAACACTGAAGCTTTCTTT,CASSLISLGGNTEAFF
TRBJ1-6,17,TRBD1,NA,TRBV28,TGTGCCAGCAGTTTACAAAAGGGACAGGGAGGAAATTCACCCCTCCACTTT,CASSLQKGQGGNSPLHF
TRBJ1-2,12,NA,NA,TRBV5-6,TGTGCCAGCAGAGGGGCTAACTATGGCTACACCTTC,CASRGANYGYTF
TRBJ1-6,16,NA,NA,TRBV7-7,TGTGCTAGCAGCACACGACGGAGCTCCTATAATTCACCCCTCCACTTT,CASSTRRSSYNSPLHF
TRBJ2-1,15,TRBD2,NA,TRBV11-3,TGTGCCAGCAGCTTAGGACTAGCGGGAGGGTATGAGCAGTTCTTC,CASSLGLAGGYEQFF
TRBJ2-1,15,TRBD2,NA,TRBV11-2,TGTGCCAGCAGCTTAGCTAGCGGGGGAGGCAATGAGCAGTTCTTC,CASSLASGGGNEQFF
TRBJ1-6,16,TRBD1,NA,TRBV30,TGTGCCTGGAGCCCTAGCCGGGACAGAGTTAATTCACCCCTCCACTTT,CAWSPSRDRVNSPLHF
TRBJ1-5,15,NA,NA,TRBV7-4,TGTGCCAGCAGCTTAGCGCGTGCTAGCAATCAGCCCCAGCATTTT,CASSLARASNQPQHF
TRBJ1-5,15,NA,once,TRBV7-2,TGTGCCAGCAGCCGGACCTCGGGGGATCATCAGCCCCAGCATTTT,CASSRTSGDHQPQHF
TRBJ2-7,12,NA,NA,TRBV28,TGTGCCAGCGCCCAGGGCTCCTACGAGCAGTACTTC,CASAQGSYEQYF
TRBJ2-7,12,NA,few,TRBV10-3,TGTGCCATCAGAGGACGGGACTACGAGCAGTACTTC,CAIRGRDYEQYF
TRBJ1-5,17,TRBD1,NA,TRBV2,TGTGCCAGCAGTGAATCCGGGACAGGGACCCTCAATCAGCCCCAGCATTTT,CASSESGTGTLNQPQHF
TRBJ1-1,12,NA,NA,TRBV18,TGTGCCAGCTCATTTGGGGGCCGCAGAGCTTTCTTT,CASSFGGRRAFF
TRBJ2-3,13,NA,few,TRBV5-6,TGTGCCAGCAGCTATACTAGCACAGATACGCAGTATTTT,CASSYTSTDTQYF
TRBJ2-1,15,NA,NA,TRBV19,TGTGCCAGTAGACCCCCACACAGCTCCTACAATGAGCAGTTCTTC,CASRPPHSSYNEQFF
TRBJ2-5,15,NA,once,TRBV18,TGTGCCAGCTCACCACCCGGGACTGTTAAAGAGACCCAGTACTTC,CASSPPGTVKETQYF
TRBJ2-3,16,TRBD2,NA,TRBV7-3,TGTGCCAGCAGCCCACGAGCGGGAGGGATCACAGATACGCAGTATTTT,CASSPRAGGITDTQYF
TRBJ2-2,18,TRBD1,NA,TRBV19,TGTGCCAGTAGTTTTCCCCCCGGGACAGGGTTTGTCACCGGGGAGCTGTTTTTT,CASSFPPGTGFVTGELFF
TRBJ1-6,18,TRBD1,NA,TRBV2,TGTGCCAGCCGCCGCCTCACCCGAAGGACAGGGTCTGCTTCACCCCTCCACTTT,CASRRLTRRTGSASPLHF
TRBJ2-1,13,NA,few,TRBV7-3,TGTGCCAGCAGCCCTACCGGGGGCAATGAGCAGTTCTTC,CASSPTGGNEQFF
TRBJ2-2,15,TRBD2,NA,TRBV6-2/TRBV6-3,TGTGCCAGCAGCATGGGACTACTAAACACCGGGGAGCTGTTTTTT,CASSMGLLNTGELFF
TRBJ2-3,15,NA,NA,TRBV11-1,TGTGCCAGCAGCCCCGGACCTGCGGGGACAGATACGCAGTATTTT,CASSPGPAGTDTQYF
TRBJ1-6,14,TRBD1,NA,TRBV13,TGTGCCAGCAGCCGAACAGGGGAAGTTTCACCCCTCCACTTT,CASSRTGEVSPLHF
TRBJ2-1,15,TRBD2,NA,TRBV5-1,TGCGCCAGCAGCTTGTGGTCTAGCGGGGGGAATGAGCAGTTCTTC,CASSLWSSGGNEQFF
TRBJ1-2,13,TRBD1,NA,TRBV12-3/TRBV12-4,TGTGCCAGCAGTCTGGGACAGAACTATGGCTACACCTTC,CASSLGQNYGYTF
TRBJ2-1,13,TRBD2,NA,TRBV5-1,TGCGCCAGCAGCTTTACTAGCGGCAATGAGCAGTTCTTC,CASSFTSGNEQFF
TRBJ2-2,21,TRBD1,NA,TRBV4-2,TGTGCCAGCAGCCATTCCTCCTCACAGGGGATAGTCTCGGTGGGGACCGGGGAGCTGTTTTTT,CASSHSSSQGIVSVGTGELFF
TRBJ2-1,14,TRBD2,NA,TRBV9,TGTGCCAGCACCGATAGCGGGAGTATCGATGAGCAGTTCTTC,CASTDSGSIDEQFF
TRBJ1-2,17,TRBD1,NA,TRBV7-8,TGTGCCAGCAGCTTAGCGAGGACAGGGGGCGCCCGGTATGGCTACACCTTC,CASSLARTGGARYGYTF
TRBJ1-3,12,NA,NA,TRBV30,TGTGCCTGGACACCACAGGGTGGCACCATATATTTT,CAWTPQGGTIYF
TRBJ2-7,17,TRBD1,NA,TRBV6-1,TGTGCCAGCAGTGAAGGGACAGGGGATTCATTACCCTACGAGCAGTACTTC,CASSEGTGDSLPYEQYF